One and the same sample provided the 20 T cell receptor beta chains below, sequenced in a study of shared clonotypes between healthy human individuals. The method was immunoSEQ multiplex PCR; TCRdb's version includes in-frame clones alone and lacks a portion of them. Here the sample spans 1.5 million to 2.5 million clones, approximately 94% being singletons. It was CD45RO-negative cells, positively selected for CCR7, that made up naive CD8 cells, with terminally differentiated effector memory CD45RA+ cells excluded. Sequencing input: naive CD8+ T cells sorted from blood. These receptors all stem from a man aged 18 to 30 in good health.

The chain uses TRBV28 and TRBJ2-3, with a tentative D call TRBD2 (5 bases). The CDR3 covers 14 residues. Trimming stripped 3 bases from V and 1 base from J, with 8 bases between. CDR1 MDHEN and CDR2 SYDVKM come from the germline V gene. The CDR3 sequence is CASSFHGGTDTQYF. For the CDR3, the DNA is TGTGCCAGCAGTTTCCACGGGGGCACAGATACGCAGTATTTT.

In this sample, this clone turned up once. This chain links TRBV9 with TRBJ2-1; the D gene is possibly TRBD1 (6 bases). The CDR3 consists of 14 residues. Germline V gives CDR1 SGDLS, CDR2 YYNGEE. Trimming removed 0 bases at V and 8 bases at J, with 12 bases between. CDR3: CASSVATGRDEQFF. DNA for the CDR3: TGTGCCAGCAGCGTAGCTACAGGGAGAGATGAGCAGTTCTTC.

This clone came up a few times. This chain connects TRBV9 to TRBJ2-5, with 10 bases lining up with TRBD1. Germline CDR1 reads SGDLS; CDR2 reads YYNGEE. J was trimmed by 4 bases and V by 3 bases; bases with no gene match: 6. CDR3 length: 15 residues. The DNA for the CDR3 is TGTGCCAGCAGCGCCGACAGGGGGCTTGGAGAGACCCAGTACTTC. Protein sequence: CASSADRGLGETQYF.

This clone has just one count. The chain recombines TRBV6-5 with TRBJ2-1; D tentatively reads TRBD1 or TRBD2 (5 bases each). CDR3 length: 15 amino acids. Germline loops: CDR1 MNHEY, CDR2 SVGAGI. V gave up 8 bases and J gave up 0 bases, with 14 bases separating them. The CDR3 region is CASCRDASSYNEQFF. For the CDR3, the DNA is TGTGCCAGCTGTCGGGACGCGAGCTCCTACAATGAGCAGTTCTTC.

This chain joins TRBV6-1 and TRBJ2-1, with D perhaps TRBD2 (6 bases). The CDR3 totals 15 residues. CDR1 is MNHNS, CDR2 SASEGT, per germline. With 1 base removed from V and 2 bases from J, the gap between germline ends came to 9 bases. The DNA for the CDR3 is TGTGCCAGCAGTGAAGGGGCGGGAACCTACAATGAGCAGTTCTTC. Protein sequence: CASSEGAGTYNEQFF.

This clone occurred once. The rearrangement joins TRBV28 to TRBJ1-5, with no clear D. Trimming cost V 5 bases and J 3 bases, with 11 bases left between them. The length of the CDR3 is 14 residues. Germline CDR1 reads MDHEN; CDR2 reads SYDVKM. The CDR3 protein is CASSLRTVNQPQHF. In DNA form, the CDR3 reads TGTGCCAGCAGTCTCCGGACCGTCAATCAGCCCCAGCATTTT.

The chain recombines TRBV6-1 with TRBJ2-3; 9 positions agree with TRBD2. The CDR3 has 17 residues. Germline CDR1 and CDR2: MNHNS and SASEGT. The trim removed 2 bases at V and 2 bases at J, leaving 8 bases unmatched. For the CDR3, the DNA is TGTGCCAGCAGTGAATGGGCGGGAGGGCCCTCCACAGATACGCAGTATTTT. Translation gives CASSEWAGGPSTDTQYF.

The V and J genes are TRBV2 and TRBJ2-2; TRBD1 aligns across 9 bases. Germline V gives CDR1 SNHLY, CDR2 FYNNEI. The junction had 10 bases not matched to a gene; V was cut back by 2 bases and J by 6 bases. The CDR3 runs to 17 residues. CDR3 nucleotide sequence: TGTGCCAGCAGTGAACTCGAACAGGGGGCGAGCGCCGGGGAGCTGTTTTTT. Its protein is CASSELEQGASAGELFF. Full variable domain (outside the CDR3, taken from reference TRBV2 and TRBJ2-2): EPEVTQTPSHQVTQMGQEVILRCVPISNHLYFYWYRQILGQKVEFLVSFYNNEISEKSEIFDDQFSVERPDGSNFTLKIRSTKLEDSAMYFCASSELEQGASAGELFFGEGSRLTVL.

This clone was observed a single time. The genes are TRBV7-2 and TRBJ1-1; 11 bases match TRBD1. The CDR3 runs to 16 residues. The J segment lost 5 bases and the V segment lost 1 base, leaving 6 bases of the junction unmatched. Germline V gene sequence: CDR1 SGHTA, CDR2 FQGNSA. CDR3 sequence reads: CASSLVVGTGGTEAFF. CDR3 nucleotide sequence: TGTGCCAGCAGCTTAGTGGTTGGGACAGGGGGGACTGAAGCTTTCTTT. Using reference TRBV7-2 and TRBJ1-1 for the parts outside the CDR3, the full variable domain is GAGVSQSPSNKVTEKGKDVELRCDPISGHTALYWYRQSLGQGLEFLIYFQGNSAPDKSGLPSDRFSAERTGGSVSTLTIQRTQQEDSAVYLCASSLVVGTGGTEAFFGQGTRLTVV.

V usage is TRBV21-1 and J usage is TRBJ1-1; the D call in the table, TRBD1, was not verified against the DNA. TRBV21-1 counts as a pseudogene. The CDR3 is 15 amino acids. As DNA, the CDR3 is TGTGCCAGCAGCAATAAGGGACAGGTAAACACTGAAGCTTTCTTT. Translating it yields CASSNKGQVNTEAFF.

The V call is TRBV30, the J call TRBJ2-7; no firm D call. This CDR3 is 15 amino acids long. V dropped 0 bases and J dropped 2 bases, with 14 bases sitting between them. Germline CDR1 reads GTSNPN; CDR2 reads SVGIG (reference sequence). The CDR3 DNA sequence: TGTGCCTGGAGTGTATGGACGCTTCACCCCTACGAGCAGTACTTC. This encodes CAWSVWTLHPYEQYF. Full variable domain (remainder filled in from reference TRBV30 and TRBJ2-7): SQTIHQWPATLVQPVGSPLSLECTVEGTSNPNLYWYRQAAGRGLQLLFYSVGIGQISSEVPQNLSASRPQDRQFILSSKKLLLSDSGFYLCAWSVWTLHPYEQYFGPGTRLTVT.

This sequence joins TRBV10-1 and TRBJ2-3; possibly TRBD2 for D (6 bases). The germline V and J ends were trimmed by 0 bases and 5 bases, with 9 bases remaining between them. The CDR3 is made up of 14 amino acids. The germline V gene encodes CDR1 WNHNN and CDR2 SYGVQD (reference sequence). The CDR3 loop is CASSESFGGDTQYF. CDR3 nucleotide sequence: TGCGCCAGCAGTGAGTCCTTCGGGGGAGATACGCAGTATTTT.

V is TRBV5-1 and J is TRBJ2-1; 7 bases fit TRBD1. V was pared by 1 base and J by 1 base, with 11 bases of the junction left unmatched. The CDR3 is 18 amino acids. The V gene's germline CDR1 is SGHRS and CDR2 YFSETQ. CDR3 sequence reads: CASSLSPRGTISYNEQFF. In DNA, the CDR3 is TGCGCCAGCAGCTTGTCCCCCAGGGGGACGATTTCCTACAATGAGCAGTTCTTC.

Notes on this clone: Other DNA sequences in the same sample also yield this CDR3. The chain joins TRBV7-9 to TRBJ2-5; 9 positions agree with TRBD1. CDR1 SEHNR and CDR2 FQNEAQ come from the germline V gene (reference sequence). This CDR3 has 15 amino acids. Germline trimming cut 0 bases from V and 5 bases from J; bases unmatched to any gene: 4. For the CDR3, the DNA is TGTGCCAGCAGCTTAGCGACAGGGGGGGAGGAGACCCAGTACTTC. Translated: CASSLATGGEETQYF.

The chain employs TRBV15 and TRBJ2-7; 8 nucleotides align to TRBD2. CDR3 length: 16 residues. V gave up 0 bases and J gave up 4 bases; unmatched junction bases: 8. Germline values: CDR1 LNHNV, CDR2 YYDKDF (reference sequence). CDR3 loop: CATSRDPSGGWYEQYF. CDR3 sequence (DNA): TGTGCCACCAGCAGAGATCCCAGCGGGGGTTGGTACGAGCAGTACTTC.

The CDR3 nucleotides are TGCAGCGTTCAACTGGACGGTAGTGCGCCCCAGCATTTT. This codes for CSVQLDGSAPQHF. The J gene is TRBJ1-5, the V gene TRBV29-1; D is ambiguous. The V end was cut by 5 bases, the J end by 9 bases, with 17 bases between. The CDR3 is 13 residues long. Germline loops: CDR1 SQVTM, CDR2 ANQGSEA.

The chain combines TRBV18 with TRBJ2-7; possible D gene TRBD1, 6 bases. Trimming removed 1 base from V and 2 bases from J, with 15 bases in between. This CDR3 is built from 16 residues. CDR1 is KGHSH and CDR2 is LQKENI in the germline V gene. Here the CDR3 reads CASSPLSQGKPYEQYF. The DNA of the CDR3 is TGTGCCAGCTCACCACTCTCCCAGGGGAAACCCTACGAGCAGTACTTC.

This chain joins TRBV11-2 and TRBJ1-2; D may be TRBD1 (6 bases). Trimming took 5 bases from V and 4 from J, leaving 14 bases between them. Germline assignment: CDR1 SGHAT and CDR2 FQNNGV. The CDR3 spans 14 residues. The CDR3 region has the DNA TGTGCCAGCAGCCCCGACAGGAGTATCTATGGCTACACCTTC. Translation: CASSPDRSIYGYTF.

In DNA form, the CDR3 reads TGTGCCAGTAGTCCGGACAGGGAGGGCTTCTACGAGCAGTACTTC. It codes for CASSPDREGFYEQYF. V usage is TRBV19 and J usage is TRBJ2-7; a weak D match, TRBD1 (8 bases). Germline V gives CDR1 LNHDA, CDR2 SQIVND (reference sequence). The CDR3 totals 15 residues. The V and J ends lost 5 bases and 3 bases respectively, with 17 bases between them.

The chain employs TRBV4-1 and TRBJ2-7, with a tentative D call TRBD2 (6 bases). The CDR3 sequence is 17 residues long. Germline CDR1 is MGHRA and CDR2 is YSYEKL. Trimming took 1 base from V and 0 from J, leaving 16 bases between them. The CDR3 region is CASSQGVAVDISYEQYF. Written as DNA, the CDR3 is TGCGCCAGCAGCCAAGGTGTAGCGGTCGATATCTCCTACGAGCAGTACTTC.